This T cell receptor (beta chain) was observed in a study of blood T cell repertoires in COVID-19. The CDR3 consists of 12 residues. Sequenced by immunoSEQ multiplex PCR; TCRdb stores in-frame clones only, minus some. The profile covers about 110,000 clones, with roughly nine tenths appearing a single time and about 30% taken by the ten largest. The J gene is TRBJ2-1, the V gene TRBV21-1; the DNA was not compared with TRBD1, the D call given in the table. TRBV21-1 is a documented pseudogene. The sequencing sample was made of peripheral blood. This clonotype originated in a woman older than 75 with acute or convalescent COVID-19. The CDR3 DNA sequence: TGTGCCAGCAGCCACAGGGACAATGAGCAGTTCTTC. It is translated as CASSHRDNEQFF.